A single sample gave rise to the 32 T cell receptor beta chains below, sequenced in a study of blood T cells in healthy people across ages. For the second PCR, which ran for 7 to 11 cycles, a sample-barcoded 5' primer and a J-beta primer mix were used. In TCRdb, the 5' RACE reads were re-called with MiXCR into one record per CDR3 protein. The table lists 1.5 million to 1.8 million distinct CDR3 sequences, 35% to 45% of them singletons. Input material: blood. These receptors were collected from a woman under 30 in good health.

This clonotype was detected a few times. This chain connects TRBV29-1 to TRBJ2-3; 10 bases are shared with TRBD2. CDR1 is SQVTM and CDR2 is ANQGSEA in the germline V gene. This CDR3 is 13 amino acids long. Trimming removed 5 bases from V and 5 bases from J; junction bases left unmatched: 4. CDR3 residues: CSVSGRAVDTQYF. The CDR3 DNA sequence: TGCAGCGTTAGCGGGAGGGCCGTAGATACGCAGTATTTT.

The V gene is TRBV5-1, the J gene TRBJ2-7, with a weak D call TRBD2 (8 bases). Looked up from germline, CDR1 is SGHRS and CDR2 is YFSETQ. The CDR3 runs to 17 residues. V was cut by 0 bases and J by 8 bases, with 24 bases left in between. The CDR3 is CASSLGGGRLAGQKQYF. In DNA form, the CDR3 reads TGCGCCAGCAGCTTGGGAGGGGGCCGTTTAGCGGGACAAAAGCAGTACTTC.

This clonotype was counted only a few times. This chain connects TRBV4-2 to TRBJ2-1, with TRBD2 identical over 12 bases. After removal of 1 base from V and 8 bases from J, the junction contained 3 bases not matched to a gene. CDR1 LGHNA and CDR2 YNFKEQ come from the germline V gene. This CDR3 has 15 amino acids. The CDR3 loop is CASSQVLAGGYEQFF. CDR3 DNA: TGTGCCAGCAGCCAAGTACTAGCGGGAGGCTATGAGCAGTTCTTC.

The gene calls are TRBV24-1 and TRBJ2-1; D gene ambiguous. The CDR3 covers 14 residues. Deletions cut 4 bases from V and 5 bases from J, with 11 bases between. Germline V gives CDR1 KGHDR, CDR2 SFDVKD. CDR3 in amino acids: CATSDSGWNNEQFF. In DNA, the CDR3 is TGTGCCACCAGTGACTCTGGATGGAACAATGAGCAGTTCTTC.

CDR3 bases: TGCGCCAGCAGCCAAGAGGTAGGGGGGAACACTGAAGCTTTCTTT. Its protein is CASSQEVGGNTEAFF. The genes are TRBV4-3 and TRBJ1-1; D possibly corresponds to TRBD1 (6 bases). CDR1 is LGHNA, CDR2 YSLEER, per germline. V lost 0 bases, J lost 1 base, and 9 bases lay in between. The CDR3 covers 15 residues.

This chain links TRBV7-2 with TRBJ2-3; 7 bases line up with TRBD1. Germline CDR1 is SGHTA and CDR2 is FQGNSA. Trimming removed 1 base from V and 7 bases from J; junction bases left unmatched: 11. The CDR3 extends over 16 amino acids. In DNA form, the CDR3 reads TGTGCCAGCAGCTTAGGCGCGACAGGGAATCGGTATACGCAGTATTTT. This codes for CASSLGATGNRYTQYF.

The V call is TRBV20-1, the J call TRBJ2-7; D is uncertain. Germline V lookup: CDR1 DFQATT, CDR2 SNEGSKA (reference sequence). The CDR3 covers 13 residues. The V end lost 4 bases, the J end lost 3 bases, and 13 bases lay between the germline ends. The CDR3 spells CSANGQRNYEQYF. CDR3 DNA sequence: TGCAGTGCTAATGGGCAGCGAAACTACGAGCAGTACTTC.

This sequence joins TRBV29-1 and TRBJ2-5; D is possibly TRBD1 (6 bases). This CDR3 is 10 amino acids long. The germline CDR1 and CDR2 sequences are SQVTM and ANQGSEA. V lost 7 bases, J lost 11 bases, and 14 bases lay in between. The CDR3 DNA sequence: TGCAGCGCGTCATCAGGGGAGCAGTACTTC. This encodes CSASSGEQYF.

Note on this clonotype: The junction differs from germline at one of its ends, possibly a read error. The J gene is TRBJ2-1, the V gene TRBV7-7; either TRBD1 or TRBD2 may supply D (5 bases each). The CDR3 spans 13 residues. Germline CDR1 SSHAT, CDR2 FNYEAQ (reference sequence). Here the CDR3 reads CASSVEGHNEQFF. The CDR3 bases are TGTGCTAGCAGCGTAGAGGGGCACAATGAGCAGTTCTTC.

The gene calls are TRBV13 and TRBJ2-5, with 9 bases lining up with TRBD2. Germline CDR1 PRHDT, CDR2 FYEKMQ (reference sequence). The CDR3 is 16 residues long. V shed 3 bases, J shed 11 bases, and the junction held 16 bases outside the gene matches. CDR3 nucleotides: TGTGCCAGCAGCTTCAAGCGGGGGGCTTACTACAATGAGCAGTACTTC. Translating it yields CASSFKRGAYYNEQYF.

The CDR3 DNA reads TGTGCCAGCAACCACAGGGGCAGGGAGACCCAGTACTTC. Translating it yields CASNHRGRETQYF. The chain couples TRBV2 to TRBJ2-7; 7 bases are a match to TRBD1. The end of the DNA aligns better with TRBJ2-5, so the J call may be wrong. The germline gives CDR1 SNHLY, CDR2 FYNNEI. This CDR3 is 13 amino acids long.

In its sample, this clonotype was seen a few times. The rearrangement joins TRBV20-1 to TRBJ1-2; D is perhaps TRBD1 (5 bases). The CDR3 is 15 residues long. With 3 bases removed from V and 7 bases from J, the gap between germline ends came to 21 bases. CDR1 and CDR2 (germline): DFQATT, SNEGSKA (reference sequence). The CDR3 DNA reads as TGCAGTGCTAGGCCAGGGACCTTTCGGATTAGTGGCTACACCTTC. This gives the protein CSARPGTFRISGYTF.

This rearrangement joins TRBV4-1 to TRBJ1-4; D unclear. The length of the CDR3 is 14 residues. CDR1 is MGHRA and CDR2 is YSYEKL in the germline V gene. V was cut by 7 bases and J by 8 bases, with 17 bases left in between. The CDR3 coding sequence is TGCGCCAGCAAGAGAGGGCAGGTGGACGAAAAACTGTTTTTT. Its protein product is CASKRGQVDEKLFF.

This clonotype showed up just a few times. This chain links TRBV11-3 with TRBJ2-5; weak D call: TRBD2 (6 bases). The end of the DNA aligns better with TRBJ2-7, so the J call may be wrong. Germline values: CDR1 SGHNT, CDR2 YENEEA. The CDR3 consists of 13 residues. CDR3 residues: CASSSGLTSEQYF. The CDR3 region has the DNA TGTGCCAGCAGCTCGGGACTGACCAGCGAGCAGTACTTC.

The sample holds a few counts of this clonotype. The CDR3 DNA reads TGTGCCAGCAGCCAGCTAGGACGTCTGGGCAATGAGCAGTTCTTC. Translated, it gives CASSQLGRLGNEQFF. The chain has TRBV12-3 or TRBV12-4 and TRBJ2-1; D gene uncertain. The CDR3 extends over 15 amino acids. Trimming took off 6 bases at V and 6 bases at J, with 18 bases between the two ends.

This clonotype was seen just once. The chain couples TRBV3-1 to TRBJ2-1; 10 nucleotides align to TRBD2. Per germline, CDR1 LGHDT and CDR2 YNNKEL (reference sequence). The CDR3 is made up of 16 amino acids. V trimming: 7 bases; J trimming: 0 bases; junction bases outside the gene matches: 6. CDR3 in DNA: TGTGCCAGCACGACTAGCGGGTTCGCCTCCTACAATGAGCAGTTCTTC. It codes for CASTTSGFASYNEQFF.

A few counts support this clonotype. The V call is TRBV5-1, the J call TRBJ2-3; D unclear. The CDR3 has 14 residues. V was cut by 4 bases and J by 5 bases, with 14 bases left in between. Per germline, CDR1 SGHRS and CDR2 YFSETQ. For the CDR3, the DNA is TGCGCCAGCAGCCCCCAAAGCACCCAAGATACGCAGTATTTT. It specifies CASSPQSTQDTQYF.

The table lists this clonotype with many counts. The rearrangement links TRBV20-1 to TRBJ1-2; tentatively, D is TRBD1 (6 bases). Germline V CDR1 and CDR2: DFQATT, SNEGSKA (reference sequence). Trimming took off 5 bases at V and 3 bases at J, with 7 bases between the two ends. The CDR3 contains 11 residues. CDR3 protein: CSARTDYGYTF. CDR3 bases: TGCAGTGCTCGGACAGACTATGGCTACACCTTC.

This clonotype came up a few times. The chain carries TRBV12-3 or TRBV12-4 and TRBJ1-4; no clear D gene. The CDR3 has 13 residues. V lost 1 base and J 8 bases, leaving 8 bases between the germline ends. CDR3 sequence reads: CASSLVVGEKLFF. The CDR3 coding sequence is TGTGCCAGCAGTTTAGTGGTCGGCGAAAAACTGTTTTTT.

This clonotype has only one observation. Here the CDR3 reads CAISEAGHQETQYF. The CDR3 nucleotides read TGTGCCATCAGTGAGGCTGGGCACCAAGAGACCCAGTACTTC. The rearrangement uses TRBV10-3 and TRBJ2-5; no firm D call. V dropped 2 bases and J dropped 0 bases, with 7 bases sitting between them. The CDR3 extends over 14 amino acids. Germline assignment: CDR1 ENHRY and CDR2 SYGVKD.

V gene TRBV18 combines with J gene TRBJ2-3, with 7 bases matching TRBD1. Trimming cost V 0 bases and J 6 bases; bases outside gene matches: 0. Germline V CDR1 and CDR2: KGHSH, LQKENI. The CDR3 spans 13 residues. This CDR3 is CASSPPDRDTQYF. For the CDR3, the DNA is TGTGCCAGCTCACCACCGGACAGGGATACGCAGTATTTT. The whole variable domain, filled in from reference TRBV18 and TRBJ2-3, reads NAGVMQNPRHLVRRRGQEARLRCSPMKGHSHVYWYRQLPEEGLKFMVYLQKENIIDESGMPKERFSAEFPKEGPSILRIQQVVRGDSAAYFCASSPPDRDTQYFGPGTRLTVL.

This clonotype has a handful of counts. The chain employs TRBV4-1 and TRBJ2-3; tentative D call: TRBD2 (7 bases). The CDR3 runs 18 residues. Between the trimmed V and J ends, which lost 0 bases and 2 bases, there was a span of 18 bases. Per the germline V gene, CDR1 is MGHRA and CDR2 is YSYEKL. CDR3 sequence reads: CASSQDWEAGTHTDTQYF. As DNA, the CDR3 is TGCGCCAGCAGCCAAGATTGGGAAGCGGGGACACACACAGATACGCAGTATTTT.

This chain connects TRBV6-4 to TRBJ2-1; TRBD2 agrees at 7 bases. This CDR3 contains 12 residues. V lost 4 bases, J lost 10 bases, and 4 bases stayed unmatched. CDR1 and CDR2 from the germline V gene are MRHNA and SNTAGT. The CDR3 region has the DNA TGTGCCAGCAGTGGGGTAGCGGGCGAGCAGTTCTTC. Encoded protein: CASSGVAGEQFF.

The rearrangement uses TRBV20-1 and TRBJ2-5; 8 bases agree with TRBD2. The DNA end is more similar to TRBJ2-7, so the J call may be wrong. The CDR3 loop spans 14 amino acids. The V gene's germline CDR1 is DFQATT and CDR2 SNEGSKA (reference sequence). The CDR3: CSARDLSGSGEQYF. CDR3 sequence (DNA): TGCAGTGCTAGAGATTTGAGCGGGAGTGGCGAGCAGTACTTC.

The chain uses TRBV2 and TRBJ2-2; TRBD2 matches at 7 bases. CDR1 SNHLY and CDR2 FYNNEI come from the germline V gene. The CDR3 sequence is 15 residues long. V trimming: 8 bases; J trimming: 0 bases; junction bases outside the gene matches: 6. CDR3 sequence reads: CASCPSGANTGELFF. The CDR3 DNA reads TGTGCCAGCTGCCCTAGCGGCGCGAACACCGGGGAGCTGTTTTTT.

As DNA, the CDR3 is TGTGCCAGCAGTTACAAGAATGAGCAGTACTTC. Amino acid sequence: CASSYKNEQYF. The rearrangement uses TRBV6-5 and TRBJ2-5, with D uncertain. The CDR3 extends over 11 amino acids. CDR1 and CDR2 from the germline V gene are MNHEY and SVGAGI. V lost 2 bases and J 11 bases, leaving 9 bases between the germline ends.

This chain links TRBV7-2 with TRBJ1-1, with D tentatively TRBD1 (6 bases). The CDR3 consists of 12 residues. Germline V gene data show CDR1 as SGHTA and CDR2 as FQGNSA. V lost 3 bases and J lost 10, with 12 bases in between. CDR3 in DNA: TGTGCCAGCAGCTTTACAGGGAGGCGAGCTTTCTTT. It is translated as CASSFTGRRAFF.

A word on this clonotype: The junction and the germline gene differ at one end; a read error may be behind it. CDR3 in amino acids: CSARDAGHYNERYF. CDR3 coding DNA: TGCAGTGCTAGAGATGCGGGGCACTACAATGAGCGGTACTTC. The V call is TRBV20-1, the J call TRBJ2-1, with D perhaps TRBD2 (6 bases). Germline CDR1 DFQATT, CDR2 SNEGSKA (reference sequence). This CDR3 contains 14 residues.

The rearrangement joins TRBV5-1 to TRBJ1-6; 7 bases agree with TRBD1. CDR3 size: 15 residues. The V and J ends lost 4 bases and 7 bases, in that order; junction bases with no gene match: 8. Germline-derived CDR1 and CDR2 are SGHRS and YFSETQ. For the CDR3, the DNA is TGCGCCAGCAGCCTCCCGACAGGGATCAATTCACCCCTCCACTTT. Translated: CASSLPTGINSPLHF.

Here the CDR3 DNA reads TGTGCCAGCAGCGCGCTACAGACCGAGAATTCACCCCTCCACTTT. It translates to CASSALQTENSPLHF. V usage is TRBV7-9 and J usage is TRBJ1-6; no firm D call. Germline V gene lookup returns CDR1 SEHNR and CDR2 FQNEAQ (reference sequence). Deletions cut 5 bases from V and 7 bases from J, with 15 bases between. This CDR3 has 15 amino acids. Supplemented by reference TRBV7-9 and TRBJ1-6, the full variable domain reads DTGVSQNPRHKITKRGQNVTFRCDPISEHNRLYWYRQTLGQGPEFLTYFQNEAQLEKSRLLSDRFSAERPKGSFSTLEIQRTEQGDSAMYLCASSALQTENSPLHFGNGTRLTVT.

This clonotype was observed a handful of times. CDR3 sequence (DNA): TGCAGTGCTAGCCCCGGGGCAGATACGCAGTATTTT. Translating it yields CSASPGADTQYF. The chain uses TRBV20-1 and TRBJ2-3, with a possible D match to TRBD2 (5 bases). CDR1 and CDR2 (germline): DFQATT, SNEGSKA (reference sequence). The CDR3 consists of 12 residues. V was cut by 3 bases and J by 4 bases, with 8 bases left in between.

The rearrangement joins TRBV20-1 to TRBJ2-7; 10 bases map to TRBD1. J lost 0 bases, V lost 3 bases, and 11 bases had no gene match. CDR1 DFQATT and CDR2 SNEGSKA come from the germline V gene (reference sequence). This CDR3 comprises 17 residues. The CDR3 nucleotides read TGCAGTGCTAGCTTCCCCCGGGACAGGGGATTCTCCTACGAGCAGTACTTC. Its protein product is CSASFPRDRGFSYEQYF.